The present T cell receptor beta chain was sequenced within a study of cytomegalovirus exposure and HLA in healthy donors. A multiplex PCR was run with 60 Vbeta primers and 13 Jbeta primers. TCRdb's copy holds only in-frame clones and misses some; the assay was immunoSEQ multiplex PCR. The sample lists approximately 190,000 clones, about four fifths occurring once. V lost 5 bases, J lost 2 bases, and 15 bases lay in between. The CDR3 loop spans 15 amino acids. Germline lookup yields CDR1 LNHDA and CDR2 SQIVND (reference sequence). Sequenced material: PBMCs. The TCR sequence derives from a woman aged 50 to 60 in good health and CMV-seropositive. The chain uses TRBV19 and TRBJ2-5, with D hard to call. The CDR3 nucleotides are TGTGCCAGTAGTTCCCTGGCCACTAAACAAGAGACCCAGTACTTC. Its protein is CASSSLATKQETQYF.